This T cell receptor beta chain is drawn from a study of cytomegalovirus exposure and HLA in healthy donors. Study summary: Of approximately 400 genotyped donors, about 81% clustered with self-reported Caucasian donors.

The study's findings and limits: Rarity marked most TCR sequences, yet some public TCRs occurred in many donors.

PCR used 60 Vbeta primers and 13 Jbeta primers. Profiling relied on immunoSEQ multiplex PCR, and the TCRdb table lists in-frame clones only, not all of them. The table shows tens of thousands of clones, with 55% to 65% occurring only once. A note on this clone: Its cognate antigen is unknown.

The germline CDR1 and CDR2 sequences are SGHNT and YYREEE (reference sequence). V gave up 0 bases and J gave up 2 bases; unmatched junction bases: 5. The length of the CDR3 is 16 residues. The clonotype originates from a human donor in good health. The gene calls are TRBV5-4 and TRBJ2-3; TRBD1 matches 8 bases. The sequenced sample consisted of PBMCs. The CDR3 here is CASSLAAQGDTDTQYF. DNA of the CDR3: TGTGCCAGCAGCTTGGCCGCACAGGGGGACACAGATACGCAGTATTTT.